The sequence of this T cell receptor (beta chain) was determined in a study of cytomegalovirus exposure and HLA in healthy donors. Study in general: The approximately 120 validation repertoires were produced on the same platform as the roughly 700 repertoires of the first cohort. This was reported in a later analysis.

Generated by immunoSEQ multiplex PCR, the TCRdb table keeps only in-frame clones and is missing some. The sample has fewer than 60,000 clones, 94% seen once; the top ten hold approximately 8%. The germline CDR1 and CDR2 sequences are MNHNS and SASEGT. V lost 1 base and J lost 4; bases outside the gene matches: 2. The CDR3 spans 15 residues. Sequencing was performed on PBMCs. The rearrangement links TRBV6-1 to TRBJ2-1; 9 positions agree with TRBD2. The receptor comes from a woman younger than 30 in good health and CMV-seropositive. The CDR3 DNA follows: TGTGCCAGCAGTGAAGGGACTAGCGATTACAATGAGCAGTTCTTC. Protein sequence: CASSEGTSDYNEQFF.